The present entry profiles one T cell receptor beta chain with its context. Trimming took 2 bases from V and 3 from J, leaving 4 bases between them. There are 12 residues in the CDR3. Germline V CDR1 and CDR2: KGHSH, LQKENI. This record comes from a study of control samples from healthy donors and cancer patients. Using immunoSEQ multiplex PCR, the repertoire was profiled, and TCRdb retains in-frame clones only, with some absent. The table lists about 71,000 clones, roughly 90% of them singletons. The source material was PBMCs. The chain recombines TRBV18 with TRBJ1-2; no clear D. This clonotype originated in a man between 60 and 75 years old with lung cancer. CDR3 coding DNA: TGTGCCAGCTCACCAGGGGACTATGGCTACACCTTC. Translation gives CASSPGDYGYTF.